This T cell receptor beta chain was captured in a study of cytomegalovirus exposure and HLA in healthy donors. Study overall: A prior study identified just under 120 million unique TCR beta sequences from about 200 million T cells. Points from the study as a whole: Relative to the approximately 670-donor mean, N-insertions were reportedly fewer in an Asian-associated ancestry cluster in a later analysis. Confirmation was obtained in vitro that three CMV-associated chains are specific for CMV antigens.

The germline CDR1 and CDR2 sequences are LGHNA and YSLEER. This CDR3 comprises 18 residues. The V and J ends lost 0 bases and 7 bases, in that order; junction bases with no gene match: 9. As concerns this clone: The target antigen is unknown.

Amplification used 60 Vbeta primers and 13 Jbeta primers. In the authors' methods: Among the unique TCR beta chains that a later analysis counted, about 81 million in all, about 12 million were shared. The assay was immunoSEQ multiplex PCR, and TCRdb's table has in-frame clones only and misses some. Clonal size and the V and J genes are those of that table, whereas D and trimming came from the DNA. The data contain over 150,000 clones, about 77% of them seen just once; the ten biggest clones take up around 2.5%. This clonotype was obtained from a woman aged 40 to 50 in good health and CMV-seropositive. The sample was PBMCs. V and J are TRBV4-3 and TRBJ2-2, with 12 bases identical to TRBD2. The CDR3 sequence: CASSQDLSSGGVSGELFF. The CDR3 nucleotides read TGCGCCAGCAGCCAAGATCTGTCTAGCGGGGGGGTTAGCGGGGAGCTGTTTTTT.